These 30 T cell receptor beta chains came from one sample sequenced in a study of blood T cell repertoires in COVID-19 (dated by TCRdb to 2019 to 2021). The library was generated by the immunoSEQ multiplex PCR assay. As stored in TCRdb, this immuneACCESS dataset retains in-frame rearrangements with V and J assigned. A fraction of the clones does not appear; measured against another copy, unresolved V genes explain less than half of the discrepancy, and the remainder lacks a known reason. Present in this sample are tens of thousands of clones, approximately 79% of which were seen just once. Approximately 10% of the sample comes from the top ten. The sample comprised peripheral blood. The receptors originated from a man between 65 and 85 years old with acute or convalescent COVID-19.

This clone was observed a few times. The CDR3 protein is CASSLPGLAGGNNEQFF. CDR3 DNA sequence: TGTGCCAGCAGCTTACCCGGACTAGCGGGGGGCAACAATGAGCAGTTCTTC. The rearrangement joins TRBV7-3 to TRBJ2-1; 14 bases agree with TRBD2. J gave up 5 bases and V 2 bases, and 5 bases lay outside the gene matches. The CDR3 totals 17 residues. Germline-derived CDR1 and CDR2 are SGHTA and FQGTGA.

The chain carries TRBV5-6 and TRBJ2-1, with D perhaps TRBD2 (5 bases). The CDR3 loop spans 14 amino acids. Germline loops: CDR1 SGHDT, CDR2 YYEEEE. V was clipped by 4 bases and J by 6 bases, with 14 bases between them. The CDR3 DNA follows: TGTGCCAGCAGCCCTCTGGCTAGCCCCAATGAGCAGTTCTTC. Its protein product is CASSPLASPNEQFF.

This chain uses TRBV20-1 with TRBJ2-1, with 7 bases identical to TRBD2. CDR1 and CDR2 from the germline V gene are DFQATT and SNEGSKA (reference sequence). CDR3 length: 11 amino acids. V trimming: 6 bases; J trimming: 12 bases; junction bases outside the gene matches: 8. Here the CDR3 reads CSADALAAQFF. CDR3 coding DNA: TGCAGTGCCGACGCCCTAGCGGCGCAGTTCTTC.

As for this clone: Other DNA sequences in this specimen translate into the identical CDR3. This rearrangement joins TRBV12-3 or TRBV12-4 to TRBJ1-1; 7 bases are shared with TRBD1. CDR3 size: 13 residues. The ends lost 3 bases at V and 5 bases at J; junction bases unmatched: 3. CDR3 amino acids: CASSLTGRTEAFF. The CDR3 DNA is TGTGCCAGCAGTTTGACAGGGCGGACTGAAGCTTTCTTT.

This chain joins TRBV7-9 and TRBJ2-5; D may be TRBD1 (5 bases). Germline CDR1 SEHNR, CDR2 FQNEAQ (reference sequence). CDR3 length: 12 amino acids. Trimming took off 3 bases at V and 10 bases at J, with 12 bases between the two ends. The CDR3 loop reads CASSFDSQGQYF. The CDR3 DNA reads TGTGCCAGCAGCTTCGACAGCCAGGGCCAGTACTTC.

CDR3 DNA sequence: TGCGCCAGCAGCTTGGCGGGCGGGGGGATCTACGAGCAGTACGTC. Translating gives CASSLAGGGIYEQYV. V is TRBV5-1 and J is TRBJ2-7, with TRBD2 identical over 8 bases. V gave up 0 bases and J gave up 3 bases; unmatched junction bases: 5. From germline, CDR1 is SGHRS and CDR2 YFSETQ. This CDR3 is 15 amino acids long.

The rearrangement uses TRBV10-3 and TRBJ1-6; 7 bases match TRBD1. V lost 8 bases to trimming and J lost 6 bases; unmatched junction nucleotides: 7. The CDR3 spans 14 residues. Germline V gene data show CDR1 as ENHRY and CDR2 as SYGVKD. CDR3 in DNA: TGTGCCATCCGTCCGCAGGGGGGTAATTCACCCCTCCACTTT. This codes for CAIRPQGGNSPLHF.

This chain connects TRBV19 to TRBJ1-2; no clear D. The germline V and J ends were trimmed by 6 bases and 0 bases, with 8 bases remaining between them. CDR1 LNHDA and CDR2 SQIVND come from the germline V gene (reference sequence). CDR3 size: 13 residues. CDR3: CASSPNANYGYTF. CDR3 nucleotides: TGTGCCAGTAGCCCCAATGCTAACTATGGCTACACCTTC.

V gene TRBV28 combines with J gene TRBJ2-7; maybe TRBD1 (5 bases). This CDR3 has 13 residues. The germline gives CDR1 MDHEN, CDR2 SYDVKM. Trimming removed 5 bases from V and 5 bases from J, with 13 bases in between. The CDR3 region is CASSPPTDHEQYV. The CDR3 coding sequence is TGTGCCAGCAGTCCTCCGACAGACCACGAGCAGTACGTC.

The V and J genes are TRBV2 and TRBJ1-5; a weak D match, TRBD1 (5 bases). The V gene's germline CDR1 is SNHLY and CDR2 FYNNEI. The V end lost 4 bases, the J end lost 4 bases, and 11 bases lay between the germline ends. The CDR3 runs to 14 residues. The CDR3 spells CASSGGGGNQPQHF. In DNA, the CDR3 is TGTGCCAGCAGTGGCGGGGGGGGGAATCAGCCCCAGCATTTT.

The chain is built from TRBV5-4 and TRBJ2-1; D perhaps matches TRBD1 (6 bases). This CDR3 comprises 13 residues. V was trimmed by 4 bases and J by 8 bases, leaving 13 bases between them. The germline gives CDR1 SGHNT, CDR2 YYREEE (reference sequence). The CDR3 here is CASSTTGKDEQFF. CDR3 nucleotides: TGTGCCAGCAGCACAACAGGGAAGGATGAGCAGTTCTTC.

The chain has TRBV29-1 and TRBJ2-1; the match to TRBD2 covers 9 bases. The CDR3 sequence is 13 residues long. V shed 2 bases, J shed 15 bases, and the junction held 11 bases outside the gene matches. Per germline, CDR1 SQVTM and CDR2 ANQGSEA. CDR3 bases: TGCAGCGTTGAAAAATTAGCGGGGGAAGTGCGGTTCTTC. It is translated as CSVEKLAGEVRFF.

This chain uses TRBV7-6 with TRBJ1-3, with D uncertain. V was cut by 5 bases and J by 0 bases, with 5 bases left in between. Germline CDR1 SGHVS, CDR2 FNYEAQ. This CDR3 has 13 residues. The DNA for the CDR3 is TGTGCCAGCAGCCCATCCTCTGGAAACACCATATATTTT. It translates to CASSPSSGNTIYF.

The V and J genes are TRBV20-1 and TRBJ2-7; possible D gene TRBD1, 5 bases. The CDR3 spans 14 residues. The V end was cut by 3 bases, the J end by 1 base, with 13 bases between. Germline V lookup: CDR1 DFQATT, CDR2 SNEGSKA (reference sequence). The CDR3 spells CSASGARPSYEQYV. DNA for the CDR3: TGCAGTGCTAGTGGGGCAAGGCCTTCCTACGAGCAGTACGTC.

The chain joins TRBV23-1 to TRBJ1-1; D is unresolved. TRBV23-1 is flagged as an ORF with uncertain function. This CDR3 has 11 amino acids. V was pared by 8 bases and J by 9 bases, with 13 bases between. The CDR3 sequence: CASGGSQKAFF. CDR3 in DNA: TGCGCCAGCGGTGGCAGTCAAAAAGCTTTCTTT.

In this sample, this clone turned up a few times. The V gene is TRBV13, the J gene TRBJ1-4; 7 nucleotides match TRBD1. The germline V gene has CDR1 PRHDT and CDR2 FYEKMQ (reference sequence). The J segment lost 6 bases and the V segment lost 2 bases, leaving 3 bases of the junction unmatched. CDR3 size: 14 residues. The CDR3 protein is CASSLNRGYEKLFF. CDR3 DNA: TGTGCCAGCAGCTTAAACAGGGGTTATGAAAAACTGTTTTTT. Full variable domain (remainder filled in from reference TRBV13 and TRBJ1-4): AAGVIQSPRHLIKEKRETATLKCYPIPRHDTVYWYQQGPGQDPQFLISFYEKMQSDKGSIPDRFSAQQFSDYHSELNMSSLELGDSALYFCASSLNRGYEKLFFGSGTQLSVL.

V gene TRBV5-6 combines with J gene TRBJ1-1; D is possibly TRBD1 (6 bases). The germline V and J ends were trimmed by 0 bases and 5 bases, with 11 bases remaining between them. Germline V CDR1 and CDR2: SGHDT, YYEEEE. The CDR3 spans 14 residues. In DNA, the CDR3 is TGTGCCAGCAGCTTGGGATTAGACAGGACTGAAGCTTTCTTT. Protein: CASSLGLDRTEAFF.

The rearrangement links TRBV7-9 to TRBJ1-6; D call uncertain. The germline CDR1 and CDR2 sequences are SEHNR and FQNEAQ (reference sequence). The V gene lost 2 bases and the J gene lost 6 bases, with 8 bases spanning the gap. The CDR3 contains 14 residues. CDR3 DNA: TGTGCCAGCAGCTTAACACAGCTTAATTCACCCCTCCACTTT. Encoded protein: CASSLTQLNSPLHF.

The V and J genes are TRBV29-1 and TRBJ2-1, with D unresolved. The V gene lost 5 bases and the J gene lost 9 bases, with 11 bases spanning the gap. Germline values: CDR1 SQVTM, CDR2 ANQGSEA. This CDR3 has 11 residues. CDR3 in amino acids: CSVQLRSEQFF. In DNA, the CDR3 is TGCAGCGTTCAACTCCGTTCTGAGCAGTTCTTC.

V and J are TRBV10-3 and TRBJ1-3, with 9 bases aligning to TRBD1. The CDR3 is 15 amino acids. Trimming removed 10 bases from V and 4 bases from J; junction bases left unmatched: 11. CDR1 ENHRY and CDR2 SYGVKD come from the germline V gene. The CDR3 loop is CATHRDRVQGNTIYF. The CDR3 DNA follows: TGTGCCACCCACCGGGACAGGGTGCAAGGAAACACCATATATTTT.

V gene TRBV30 combines with J gene TRBJ2-1, with 7 bases fitting TRBD2. V gave up 0 bases and J gave up 2 bases; unmatched junction bases: 4. This CDR3 has 15 residues. CDR1 and CDR2 (germline): GTSNPN, SVGIG (reference sequence). The CDR3 spells CAWSVWGGTYNEQFF. DNA for the CDR3: TGTGCCTGGAGTGTATGGGGGGGGACCTACAATGAGCAGTTCTTC.

This clone was counted between two and nine times. The chain is built from TRBV5-4 and TRBJ1-6; D uncertain. Germline values: CDR1 SGHNT, CDR2 YYREEE (reference sequence). V dropped 3 bases and J dropped 6 bases, with 10 bases sitting between them. There are 14 residues in the CDR3. For the CDR3, the DNA is TGTGCCAGCAGCTACGGGAACTTTAATTCACCCCTCCACTTT. It is translated as CASSYGNFNSPLHF.

V is TRBV6-5 and J is TRBJ2-1, with a tentative D call TRBD2 (5 bases). The CDR3 consists of 13 residues. V lost 5 bases and J lost 8, with 13 bases in between. Germline values: CDR1 MNHEY, CDR2 SVGAGI. The CDR3 loop reads CASSTYRGDEQFF. The DNA of the CDR3 is TGTGCCAGCAGTACCTATCGGGGTGATGAGCAGTTCTTC.

The chain has TRBV5-1 and TRBJ2-3, with 10 bases fitting TRBD1. Germline V gives CDR1 SGHRS, CDR2 YFSETQ. CDR3 length: 16 residues. The J segment lost 1 base and the V segment lost 4 bases, leaving 6 bases of the junction unmatched. The CDR3 DNA reads as TGCGCCAGCAGCAGGGACGGGACAGGGGGCACAGATACGCAGTATTTT. Translating gives CASSRDGTGGTDTQYF. Full variable domain (missing parts from reference TRBV5-1 and TRBJ2-3): KAGVTQTPRYLIKTRGQQVTLSCSPISGHRSVSWYQQTPGQGLQFLFEYFSETQRNKGNFPGRFSGRQFSNSRSEMNVSTLELGDSALYLCASSRDGTGGTDTQYFGPGTRLTVL.

This clone was seen a few times. This chain links TRBV3-1 (or the pseudogene TRBV3-2) with TRBJ2-1, with D tentatively TRBD2 (6 bases). In germline, CDR1 is LGHDT, CDR2 YNNKEL (reference sequence). The V gene lost 1 base and the J gene lost 9 bases, with 13 bases spanning the gap. The CDR3 totals 14 residues. CDR3 coding DNA: TGTGCCAGCAGCCAAGCGTTCGGGGGATCTGAGCAGTTCTTC. This gives the protein CASSQAFGGSEQFF.

V usage is TRBV5-1 and J usage is TRBJ1-3; D uncertain. The V and J ends lost 0 bases and 5 bases respectively, with 9 bases between them. This CDR3 spans 14 amino acids. From germline, CDR1 is SGHRS and CDR2 YFSETQ. The CDR3 sequence is CASSLDFNRNTIYF. Written as DNA, the CDR3 is TGCGCCAGCAGCTTGGACTTCAACCGAAACACCATATATTTT.

Only one count was recorded for this clone. The chain links TRBV11-2 to TRBJ2-7; perhaps TRBD2 as D (5 bases). With 7 bases removed from V and 6 bases from J, the gap between germline ends came to 28 bases. The CDR3 length is 17 residues. Germline V gives CDR1 SGHAT, CDR2 FQNNGV. This chain's CDR3 is CASTDPSGRSWWGEQYF. DNA for the CDR3: TGTGCCAGCACCGATCCGAGCGGAAGGAGTTGGTGGGGCGAGCAGTACTTC.

The rearrangement links TRBV11-2 to TRBJ2-1, with 9 bases identical to TRBD1. CDR1 is SGHAT, CDR2 FQNNGV, per germline. V was pared by 8 bases and J by 7 bases, with 9 bases of the junction left unmatched. The CDR3 has 14 residues. CDR3 nucleotide sequence: TGTGCCAGCTCTCGGACAGGGGCTTGGAATGAGCAGTTCTTC. Protein product: CASSRTGAWNEQFF.

A few counts support this clone. In DNA form, the CDR3 reads TGTGCCAGCAGTACTGCCGGGTCTTCGGGGACCCAGTACTTC. Translation: CASSTAGSSGTQYF. This chain uses TRBV7-8 with TRBJ2-5; D gene ambiguous. V was clipped by 6 bases and J by 7 bases, with 18 bases between them. CDR1 SGHVS and CDR2 FQNEAQ come from the germline V gene. The CDR3 is 14 residues long.

J is TRBJ2-7 and V is TRBV5-5; 10 positions agree with TRBD1. The V segment lost 4 bases and the J segment 6 bases; nucleotides outside the gene matches: 4. The germline V gene encodes CDR1 SGHKS and CDR2 YYEKEE (reference sequence). The CDR3 contains 13 residues. In DNA, the CDR3 is TGTGCCAGCAGCATCGGGACAGGGGTCGAGCAGTACGTC. This translates into CASSIGTGVEQYV.